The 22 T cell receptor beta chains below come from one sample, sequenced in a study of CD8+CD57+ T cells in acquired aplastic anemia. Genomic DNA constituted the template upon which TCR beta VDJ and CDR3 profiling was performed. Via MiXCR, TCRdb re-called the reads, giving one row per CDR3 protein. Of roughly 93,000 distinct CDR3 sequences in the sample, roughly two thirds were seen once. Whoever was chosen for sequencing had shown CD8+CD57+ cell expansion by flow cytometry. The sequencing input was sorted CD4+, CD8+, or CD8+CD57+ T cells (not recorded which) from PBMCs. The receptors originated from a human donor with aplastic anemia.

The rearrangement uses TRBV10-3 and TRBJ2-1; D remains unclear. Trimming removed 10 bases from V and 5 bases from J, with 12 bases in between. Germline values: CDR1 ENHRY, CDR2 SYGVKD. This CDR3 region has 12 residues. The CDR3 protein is CATALGNNEQFF. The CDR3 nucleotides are TGTGCCACCGCTCTGGGGAACAATGAGCAGTTCTTC.

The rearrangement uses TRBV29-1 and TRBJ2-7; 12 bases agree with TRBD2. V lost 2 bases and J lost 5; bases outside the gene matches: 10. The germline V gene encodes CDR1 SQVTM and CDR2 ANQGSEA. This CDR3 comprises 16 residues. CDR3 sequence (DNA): TGCAGCGTTGAAAAGCGACTAGCGGGAGCAGTAGACGAGCAGTACTTC. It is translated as CSVEKRLAGAVDEQYF.

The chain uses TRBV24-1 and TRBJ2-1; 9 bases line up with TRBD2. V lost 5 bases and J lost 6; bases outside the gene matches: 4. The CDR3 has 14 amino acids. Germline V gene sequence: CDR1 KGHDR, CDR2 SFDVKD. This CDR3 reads CATSGAGGSNEQFF. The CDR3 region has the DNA TGTGCCACCAGTGGAGCGGGAGGCTCCAATGAGCAGTTCTTC.

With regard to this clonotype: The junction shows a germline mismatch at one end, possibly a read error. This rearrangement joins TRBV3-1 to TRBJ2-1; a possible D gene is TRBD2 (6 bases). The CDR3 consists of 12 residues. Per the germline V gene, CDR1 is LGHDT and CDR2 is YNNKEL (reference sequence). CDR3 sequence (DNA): TGTGCCAGCAGCCAGACCGGGACTGCGCAGTTCTTT. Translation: CASSQTGTAQFF.

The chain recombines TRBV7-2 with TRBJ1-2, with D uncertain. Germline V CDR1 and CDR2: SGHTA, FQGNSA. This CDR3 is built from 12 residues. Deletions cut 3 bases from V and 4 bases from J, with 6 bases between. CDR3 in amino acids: CASSLRSYGYTF. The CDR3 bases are TGTGCCAGCAGCTTGAGATCCTATGGCTACACCTTC.

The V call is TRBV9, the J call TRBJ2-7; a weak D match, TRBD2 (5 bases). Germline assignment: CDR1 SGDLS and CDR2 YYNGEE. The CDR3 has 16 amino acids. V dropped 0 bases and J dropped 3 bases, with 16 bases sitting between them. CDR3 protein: CASSVGSQGSVYEQYF. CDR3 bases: TGTGCCAGCAGCGTAGGCTCGCAAGGGAGTGTCTACGAGCAGTACTTC.

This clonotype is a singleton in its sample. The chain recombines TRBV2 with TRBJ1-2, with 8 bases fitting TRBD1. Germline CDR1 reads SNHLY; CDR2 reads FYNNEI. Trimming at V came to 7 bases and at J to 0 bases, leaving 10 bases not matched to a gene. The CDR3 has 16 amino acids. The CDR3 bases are TGTGCCAGCAATCCGGACAGGGTTATCACTAACTATGGCTACACCTTC. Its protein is CASNPDRVITNYGYTF.

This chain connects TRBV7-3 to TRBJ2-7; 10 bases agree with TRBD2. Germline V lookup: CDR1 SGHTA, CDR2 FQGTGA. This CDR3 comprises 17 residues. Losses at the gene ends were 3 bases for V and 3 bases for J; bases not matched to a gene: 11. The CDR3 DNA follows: TGTGCCAGCAGCTTGACTAGCGGGTCGCTTTCTGGCTACGAGCAGTACTTC. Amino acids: CASSLTSGSLSGYEQYF.

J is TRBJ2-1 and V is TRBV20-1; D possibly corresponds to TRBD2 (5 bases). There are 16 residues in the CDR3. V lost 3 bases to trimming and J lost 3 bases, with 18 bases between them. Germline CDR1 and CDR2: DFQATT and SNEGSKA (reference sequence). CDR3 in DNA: TGCAGTGCTAGGGTTACCCCCCCGCGGGTCTACAATGAGCAGTTCTTC. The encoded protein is CSARVTPPRVYNEQFF.

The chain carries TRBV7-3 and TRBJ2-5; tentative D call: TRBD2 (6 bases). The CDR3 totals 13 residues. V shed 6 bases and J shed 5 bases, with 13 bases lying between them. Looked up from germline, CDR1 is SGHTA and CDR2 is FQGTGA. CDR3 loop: CASSNGAGETQYF. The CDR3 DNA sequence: TGTGCCAGCAGTAACGGGGCGGGGGAGACCCAGTACTTC.

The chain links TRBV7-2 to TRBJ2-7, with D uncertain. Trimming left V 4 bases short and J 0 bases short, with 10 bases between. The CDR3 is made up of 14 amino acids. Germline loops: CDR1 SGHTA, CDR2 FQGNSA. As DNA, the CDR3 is TGTGCCAGCAGCTCTCCCCTCAGCTCCTACGAGCAGTACTTC. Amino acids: CASSSPLSSYEQYF.

The CDR3 here is CASSLRPGGTTGELFF. DNA for the CDR3: TGTGCCAGCAGCTTAAGACCTGGGGGGACCACCGGGGAGCTGTTTTTT. V usage is TRBV11-2 and J usage is TRBJ2-2; D might be TRBD2 (6 bases). V was pared by 2 bases and J by 4 bases, with 14 bases between. CDR1 and CDR2 from the germline V gene are SGHAT and FQNNGV. This CDR3 is 16 amino acids long.

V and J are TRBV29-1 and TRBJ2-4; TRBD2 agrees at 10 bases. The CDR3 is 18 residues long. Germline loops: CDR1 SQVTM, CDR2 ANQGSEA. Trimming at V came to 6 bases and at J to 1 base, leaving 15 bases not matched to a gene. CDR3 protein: CSVAQRTSGFVAKNIQYF. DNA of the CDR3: TGCAGCGTGGCACAAAGGACTAGCGGTTTTGTGGCCAAAAACATTCAGTACTTC.

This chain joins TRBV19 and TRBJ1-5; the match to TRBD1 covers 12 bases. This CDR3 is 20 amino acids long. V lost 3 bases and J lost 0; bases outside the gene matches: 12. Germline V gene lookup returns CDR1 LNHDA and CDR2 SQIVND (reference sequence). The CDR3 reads CASSMMRGTGGGHSNQPQHF. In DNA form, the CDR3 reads TGTGCCAGTAGTATGATGAGAGGGACAGGGGGCGGCCATAGCAATCAGCCCCAGCATTTT.

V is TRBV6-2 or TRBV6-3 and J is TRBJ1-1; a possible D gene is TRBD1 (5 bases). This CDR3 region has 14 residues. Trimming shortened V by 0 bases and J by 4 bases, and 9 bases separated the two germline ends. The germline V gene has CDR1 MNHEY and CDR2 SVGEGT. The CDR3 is CASSYSVTATEAFF. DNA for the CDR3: TGTGCCAGCAGTTACTCGGTGACAGCCACTGAAGCTTTCTTT.

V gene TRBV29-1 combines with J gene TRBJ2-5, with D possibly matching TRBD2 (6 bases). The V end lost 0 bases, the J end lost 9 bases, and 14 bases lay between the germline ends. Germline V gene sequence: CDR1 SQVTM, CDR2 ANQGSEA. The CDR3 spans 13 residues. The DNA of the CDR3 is TGCAGCGTTGAAGATCGGGGGAAACAGTCCCAGTACTTC. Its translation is CSVEDRGKQSQYF.

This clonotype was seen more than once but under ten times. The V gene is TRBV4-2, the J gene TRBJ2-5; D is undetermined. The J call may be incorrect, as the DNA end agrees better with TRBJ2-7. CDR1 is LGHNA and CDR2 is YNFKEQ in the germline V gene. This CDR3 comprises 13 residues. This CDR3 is CASSQDRTNEQYF. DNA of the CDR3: TGTGCCAGCAGCCAAGATCGTACTAACGAGCAGTACTTC.

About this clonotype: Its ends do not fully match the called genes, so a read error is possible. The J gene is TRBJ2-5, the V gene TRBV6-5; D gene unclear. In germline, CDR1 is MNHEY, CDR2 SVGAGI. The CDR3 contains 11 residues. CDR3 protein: CASSYLDGNSF. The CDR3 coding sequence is TGTGCCAGCAGTTACTTGGATGGGAATTCATTC.

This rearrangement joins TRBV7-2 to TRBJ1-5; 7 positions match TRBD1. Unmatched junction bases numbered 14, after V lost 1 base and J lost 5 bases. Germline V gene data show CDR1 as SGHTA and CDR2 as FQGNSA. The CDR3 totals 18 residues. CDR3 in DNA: TGTGCCAGCAGCTTAGAACTGGGACAGAACCTGCTGGATCAGCCCCAGCATTTT. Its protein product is CASSLELGQNLLDQPQHF.

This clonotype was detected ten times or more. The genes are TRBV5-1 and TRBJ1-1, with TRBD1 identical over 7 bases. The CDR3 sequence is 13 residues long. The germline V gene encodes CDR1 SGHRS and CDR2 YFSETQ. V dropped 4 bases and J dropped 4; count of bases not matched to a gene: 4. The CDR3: CASSPTGITEAFF. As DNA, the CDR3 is TGCGCCAGCAGCCCGACAGGGATCACTGAAGCTTTCTTT. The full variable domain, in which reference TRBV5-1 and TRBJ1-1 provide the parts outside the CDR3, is KAGVTQTPRYLIKTRGQQVTLSCSPISGHRSVSWYQQTPGQGLQFLFEYFSETQRNKGNFPGRFSGRQFSNSRSEMNVSTLELGDSALYLCASSPTGITEAFFGQGTRLTVV.

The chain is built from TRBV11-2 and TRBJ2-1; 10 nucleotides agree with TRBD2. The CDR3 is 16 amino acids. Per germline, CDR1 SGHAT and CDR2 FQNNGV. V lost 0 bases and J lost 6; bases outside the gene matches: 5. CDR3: CASSLDLLAGVNEQFF. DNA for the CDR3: TGTGCCAGCAGCTTAGATCTCCTAGCGGGGGTCAATGAGCAGTTCTTC.

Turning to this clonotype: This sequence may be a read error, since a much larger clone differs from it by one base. CDR3 nucleotide sequence: TGTGCCAGTAGTTACACCAAGAACACTGAAGCTTTCTTT. Protein: CASSYTKNTEAFF. V is TRBV19 and J is TRBJ1-1, with unresolved D. The germline V and J ends were trimmed by 5 bases and 1 base, with 8 bases remaining between them. The CDR3 runs to 13 residues. Germline V gives CDR1 LNHDA, CDR2 SQIVND (reference sequence).